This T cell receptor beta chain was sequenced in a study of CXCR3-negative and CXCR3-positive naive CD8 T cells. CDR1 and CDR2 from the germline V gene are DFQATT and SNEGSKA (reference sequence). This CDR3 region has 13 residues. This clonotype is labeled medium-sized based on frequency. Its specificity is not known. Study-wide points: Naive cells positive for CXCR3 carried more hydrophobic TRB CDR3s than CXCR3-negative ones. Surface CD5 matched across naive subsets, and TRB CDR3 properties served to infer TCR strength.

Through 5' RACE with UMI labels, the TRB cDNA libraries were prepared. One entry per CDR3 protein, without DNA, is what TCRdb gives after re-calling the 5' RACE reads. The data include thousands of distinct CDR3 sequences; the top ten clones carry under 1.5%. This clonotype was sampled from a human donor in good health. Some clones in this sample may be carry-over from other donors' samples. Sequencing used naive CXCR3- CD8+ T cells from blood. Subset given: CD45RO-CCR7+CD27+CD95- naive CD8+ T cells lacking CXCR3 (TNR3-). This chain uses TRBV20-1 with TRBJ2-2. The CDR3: CSARDIDTGELFF.